The 30 T cell receptor beta chains below all came from one sample that was sequenced in a study of blood T cell repertoires in COVID-19 (TCRdb year 2020). Library preparation was by the immunoSEQ multiplex PCR assay. The source is immuneACCESS, and TCRdb retained only in-frame sequences with V and J called. Part of the clones is not carried over; for the studies checked, unresolved V genes explain less than half of this, and the remainder is unexplained. The sample data list about 140,000 clones, and around 80% of these were observed just once. The biggest ten clones account for roughly 9% of the sample. Sequenced: peripheral blood. The receptors stem from a woman of 80 years or more in a cohort sampled during active or convalescent COVID-19.

The rearrangement joins TRBV7-3 to TRBJ2-5; D gene ambiguous. This CDR3 region has 13 residues. V was cut by 5 bases and J by 5 bases, with 12 bases left in between. Germline V lookup: CDR1 SGHTA, CDR2 FQGTGA. Here the CDR3 reads CASSMWPQETQYF. In nucleotides, the CDR3 is TGTGCCAGCAGCATGTGGCCCCAGGAGACCCAGTACTTC.

The sample holds a few counts of this clone. The J gene is TRBJ1-1, the V gene TRBV24-1; tentative D call: TRBD1 (6 bases). There are 12 residues in the CDR3. Trimming took off 2 bases at V and 8 bases at J, with 8 bases between the two ends. Germline-derived CDR1 and CDR2 are KGHDR and SFDVKD. In DNA, the CDR3 is TGTGCCACCAGTGATTACAGGGTAGAAGCTTTCTTT. It yields the protein CATSDYRVEAFF.

The chain combines TRBV10-2 with TRBJ2-7; TRBD1 aligns across 10 bases. CDR3 size: 13 residues. The germline gives CDR1 WSHSY, CDR2 SAAADI. Germline trimming cut 8 bases from V and 4 bases from J; bases unmatched to any gene: 5. CDR3 DNA sequence: TGCGCCAGCGTTGGACAGGGGGGGTACGAGCAGTACGTC. Translating gives CASVGQGGYEQYV.

The rearrangement uses TRBV5-5 and TRBJ1-3; perhaps TRBD1 as D (6 bases). The V and J ends lost 1 base and 2 bases respectively, with 13 bases between them. Germline V gene sequence: CDR1 SGHKS, CDR2 YYEKEE (reference sequence). This CDR3 comprises 16 residues. CDR3 amino acids: CASSLLPGATGNTIYF. CDR3 nucleotide sequence: TGTGCCAGCAGCTTGTTACCAGGGGCCACTGGAAACACCATATATTTT.

The chain links TRBV7-9 to TRBJ1-1, with no clear D. This CDR3 contains 12 residues. Trimming pared 1 base from V and 8 bases from J, leaving 8 bases between. CDR1 SEHNR and CDR2 FQNEAQ come from the germline V gene (reference sequence). The CDR3 spells CASSLGRGEAFF. The CDR3 DNA follows: TGTGCCAGCAGCTTAGGGCGAGGGGAAGCTTTCTTT.

The chain recombines TRBV5-1 with TRBJ1-4; unclear D gene. CDR3 length: 14 amino acids. The germline V gene encodes CDR1 SGHRS and CDR2 YFSETQ. The V and J ends lost 1 base and 0 bases respectively, with 4 bases between them. The CDR3 region has the DNA TGCGCCAGCAGCTTGACAGCAACTAATGAAAAACTGTTTTTT. Its translation: CASSLTATNEKLFF.

The chain employs TRBV6-4 and TRBJ1-2, with TRBD1 matching over 9 bases. CDR3 length: 15 amino acids. Germline lookup yields CDR1 MRHNA and CDR2 SNTAGT. Germline trimming cut 2 bases from V and 7 bases from J; bases unmatched to any gene: 8. CDR3 residues: CASSDGTGQEGGYTF. The CDR3, as DNA: TGTGCCAGCAGTGACGGGACAGGGCAGGAGGGTGGCTACACCTTC.

The chain joins TRBV6-5 to TRBJ1-1; no definite D call. The CDR3 has 13 amino acids. V was pared by 4 bases and J by 5 bases, with 11 bases between. The V gene's germline CDR1 is MNHEY and CDR2 SVGAGI. This CDR3 is CASSSVAGTEAFF. CDR3 DNA sequence: TGTGCCAGCAGTTCCGTGGCGGGTACTGAAGCTTTCTTT.

CDR3 nucleotide sequence: TGCAGTGCTAGTTGGACTTATGGCTACACCTTC. Encoded protein: CSASWTYGYTF. The genes are TRBV20-1 and TRBJ1-2; D is undetermined. This CDR3 region has 11 residues. Trimming shortened V by 3 bases and J by 5 bases, and 7 bases separated the two germline ends. The germline V gene has CDR1 DFQATT and CDR2 SNEGSKA (reference sequence).

The chain has TRBV7-2 and TRBJ2-2; D not certain. The CDR3 is 15 amino acids. The V gene's germline CDR1 is SGHTA and CDR2 FQGNSA. V was cut by 1 base and J by 4 bases, with 10 bases left in between. In DNA, the CDR3 is TGTGCCAGCAGCTTAGGCGCCCATAGCACCGGGGAGCTGTTTTTT. Translating it yields CASSLGAHSTGELFF.

V gene TRBV14 combines with J gene TRBJ2-2; 8 nucleotides match TRBD1. Per the germline V gene, CDR1 is SGHDN and CDR2 is FVKESK. Trimming took 4 bases from V and 7 from J; bases not matched to a gene: 5. The CDR3 extends over 14 amino acids. The CDR3: CASSPTGGYGELFF. The CDR3 bases are TGTGCCAGCAGCCCTACAGGGGGATACGGGGAGCTGTTTTTT.

V gene TRBV27 combines with J gene TRBJ2-7, with D possibly being TRBD2 (6 bases). This CDR3 region has 14 residues. Looked up from germline, CDR1 is MNHEY and CDR2 is SMNVEV (reference sequence). V lost 6 bases, J lost 5 bases, and 17 bases lay in between. CDR3 sequence (DNA): TGTGCCAGCAGGAGGACGGGACTCCGAGACGAGCAGTACGTC. Amino acids: CASRRTGLRDEQYV.

The rearrangement joins TRBV5-1 to TRBJ2-7, with TRBD1 matching over 8 bases. With V trimmed by 4 bases and J by 4 bases, 10 bases remained unmatched. The CDR3 contains 15 residues. Germline loops: CDR1 SGHRS, CDR2 YFSETQ. CDR3 nucleotides: TGCGCCAGCAGCGAGACGGTGGGACAGGCTTACGAGCAGTACTTC. Translated, it gives CASSETVGQAYEQYF.

The chain joins TRBV19 to TRBJ1-4; possible D gene TRBD1, 5 bases. The CDR3 is 16 amino acids. Trimming removed 3 bases from V and 1 base from J, with 12 bases in between. Germline V gene data show CDR1 as LNHDA and CDR2 as SQIVND (reference sequence). CDR3 protein: CASSMRGDGTNEKLFF. DNA for the CDR3: TGTGCCAGTAGTATGCGGGGGGATGGAACTAATGAAAAACTGTTTTTT.

This clone was detected once. The chain is built from TRBV5-5 and TRBJ1-2; D may be TRBD1 (5 bases). This CDR3 is built from 13 residues. V was pared by 6 bases and J by 5 bases, with 14 bases between. The germline V gene has CDR1 SGHKS and CDR2 YYEKEE (reference sequence). In DNA, the CDR3 is TGTGCCAGCACCTTCGTGGGGCGTTATGGCTACACCTTC. This encodes CASTFVGRYGYTF. The full variable domain, with the rest looked up from reference TRBV5-5 and TRBJ1-2, is DAGVTQSPTHLIKTRGQQVTLRCSPISGHKSVSWYQQVLGQGPQFIFQYYEKEERGRGNFPDRFSARQFPNYSSELNVNALLLGDSALYLCASTFVGRYGYTFGSGTRLTVV.

This clone has a single count. The V and J genes are TRBV28 and TRBJ1-1, with TRBD1 matching 7 bases. The V gene's germline CDR1 is MDHEN and CDR2 SYDVKM. Losses at the gene ends were 6 bases for V and 4 bases for J; bases not matched to a gene: 11. The length of the CDR3 is 15 residues. The CDR3: CASRSYRGPATEAFF. CDR3 DNA sequence: TGTGCCAGCAGATCTTACAGGGGTCCGGCCACTGAAGCTTTCTTT.

The gene calls are TRBV19 and TRBJ1-2, with 8 nucleotides matching TRBD1. Germline values: CDR1 LNHDA, CDR2 SQIVND (reference sequence). Trimming removed 7 bases from V and 8 bases from J; junction bases left unmatched: 6. The CDR3 runs 12 residues. The CDR3 DNA reads as TGTGCCAGTAAGTGGCGGACAGGGGGCTACACCTTC. Its translation is CASKWRTGGYTF. Full variable domain (rest looked up from reference TRBV19 and TRBJ1-2): DGGITQSPKYLFRKEGQNVTLSCEQNLNHDAMYWYRQDPGQGLRLIYYSQIVNDFQKGDIAEGYSVSREKKESFPLTVTSAQKNPTAFYLCASKWRTGGYTFGSGTRLTVV.

The chain employs TRBV3-1 (or the pseudogene TRBV3-2) and TRBJ2-5, with TRBD2 as a possible D gene (5 bases). V was cut by 1 base and J by 5 bases, with 17 bases left in between. Germline V gene data show CDR1 as LGHDT and CDR2 as YNNKEL (reference sequence). The CDR3 loop spans 16 amino acids. The DNA of the CDR3 is TGTGCCAGCAGCCAAGGGGTCGGTAGTAGCGTGGAGACCCAGTACTTC. Translation: CASSQGVGSSVETQYF.

This chain uses TRBV28 with TRBJ1-4; D is possibly TRBD1 (5 bases). The V end was cut by 4 bases, the J end by 8 bases, with 17 bases between. Germline V gene lookup returns CDR1 MDHEN and CDR2 SYDVKM. CDR3 size: 15 residues. The CDR3 reads CASSWQGSAREKLFF. CDR3 nucleotide sequence: TGTGCCAGCAGTTGGCAGGGTTCCGCCCGCGAAAAACTGTTTTTT.

The rearrangement joins TRBV2 to TRBJ1-5; tentative D call: TRBD1 (5 bases). CDR1 and CDR2 from the germline V gene are SNHLY and FYNNEI. This CDR3 is built from 15 residues. V lost 5 bases and J lost 3, with 14 bases in between. CDR3 sequence: CASSFGRVNNQPQHF. The DNA of the CDR3 is TGTGCCAGCAGTTTCGGCAGGGTTAACAATCAGCCCCAGCATTTT.

This clone was seen once. This chain uses TRBV19 with TRBJ2-5; D call uncertain. The CDR3 is 13 amino acids. The V end was cut by 1 base, the J end by 1 base, with 4 bases between. The germline CDR1 and CDR2 sequences are LNHDA and SQIVND (reference sequence). Here the CDR3 DNA reads TGTGCCAGTAGTATAGCGGTCCAAGAGACCCAGTACTTC. It codes for CASSIAVQETQYF. The complete variable domain, with remaining parts taken from reference TRBV19 and TRBJ2-5, reads DGGITQSPKYLFRKEGQNVTLSCEQNLNHDAMYWYRQDPGQGLRLIYYSQIVNDFQKGDIAEGYSVSREKKESFPLTVTSAQKNPTAFYLCASSIAVQETQYFGPGTRLLVL.

The chain has TRBV5-6 and TRBJ2-5; D gene unclear. The germline CDR1 and CDR2 sequences are SGHDT and YYEEEE. This CDR3 has 14 residues. V was cut by 0 bases and J by 2 bases, with 8 bases left in between. For the CDR3, the DNA is TGTGCCAGCAGCTTGGGAGGCCGGCAAGAGACCCAGTACTTC. Translated: CASSLGGRQETQYF.

The V and J genes are TRBV19 and TRBJ2-7, with TRBD1 identical over 7 bases. The CDR3 length is 14 residues. With 6 bases clipped from V and 2 bases from J, the junction kept 7 bases outside the gene matches. CDR1 and CDR2 (germline): LNHDA, SQIVND (reference sequence). In DNA form, the CDR3 reads TGTGCCAGTAGATCGGACAGGTTGACCTACGAGCAGTACTTC. Translation: CASRSDRLTYEQYF.

This rearrangement joins TRBV9 to TRBJ1-6; TRBD1 might be the D (6 bases). Germline CDR1 and CDR2: SGDLS and YYNGEE. Between the trimmed V and J ends, which lost 3 bases and 6 bases, there was a span of 16 bases. The CDR3 loop spans 16 amino acids. CDR3 nucleotides: TGTGCCAGCAGCGCCGGAGAGGGGACACTTAATTCACCCCTCCACTTT. Protein sequence: CASSAGEGTLNSPLHF.

This chain links TRBV12-3 or TRBV12-4 with TRBJ1-2, with TRBD1 as a possible D gene (6 bases). The CDR3 has 13 residues. V lost 4 bases and J lost 6, with 12 bases in between. The CDR3 loop is CASSSRGLDGYTF. CDR3 coding DNA: TGTGCCAGCAGTTCCAGGGGTTTGGATGGCTACACCTTC.

The chain links TRBV18 to TRBJ1-4; TRBD1 matches at 9 bases. Germline V gives CDR1 KGHSH, CDR2 LQKENI. V lost 4 bases, J lost 8 bases, and 8 bases stayed unmatched. This CDR3 is built from 15 residues. The CDR3 DNA reads as TGTGCCAGCTCACTTGAACAGGGGGCGAGGGAAAAACTGTTTTTT. Its protein product is CASSLEQGAREKLFF.

The table lists this clone with a few counts. The chain is built from TRBV29-1 and TRBJ1-2, with D possibly matching TRBD1 (6 bases). Trimming cost V 2 bases and J 7 bases, with 11 bases left between them. Germline V gives CDR1 SQVTM, CDR2 ANQGSEA. This CDR3 contains 12 residues. The CDR3 loop reads CSVERTVAGYTF. CDR3 nucleotides: TGCAGCGTTGAAAGGACAGTAGCTGGCTACACCTTC.

The CDR3, as DNA: TGTGCCAGCAGTGACGTAGGACAGGGGGTGAACTACGAGCAGTACGTC. As protein: CASSDVGQGVNYEQYV. The chain carries TRBV6-4 and TRBJ2-7, with 10 bases aligning to TRBD1. The length of the CDR3 is 16 residues. Germline assignment: CDR1 MRHNA and CDR2 SNTAGT. The ends lost 2 bases at V and 3 bases at J; junction bases unmatched: 7.

V is TRBV5-1 and J is TRBJ1-4, with 9 bases matching TRBD1. J lost 7 bases, V lost 0 bases, and 4 bases had no gene match. This CDR3 region has 15 residues. Germline CDR1 reads SGHRS; CDR2 reads YFSETQ. CDR3 coding DNA: TGCGCCAGCAGCTTGGGCGGACAGGGGTTTGAAAAACTGTTTTTT. It specifies CASSLGGQGFEKLFF.

The rearrangement uses TRBV5-4 and TRBJ2-3; 13 bases map to TRBD2. The CDR3 is 16 residues long. The V gene's germline CDR1 is SGHNT and CDR2 YYREEE (reference sequence). The V and J ends lost 2 bases and 5 bases, in that order; junction bases with no gene match: 5. In DNA form, the CDR3 reads TGTGCCAGCAGCTTTCCACTAGCGGGGGGGCAAGATACGCAGTATTTT. Translating it yields CASSFPLAGGQDTQYF.